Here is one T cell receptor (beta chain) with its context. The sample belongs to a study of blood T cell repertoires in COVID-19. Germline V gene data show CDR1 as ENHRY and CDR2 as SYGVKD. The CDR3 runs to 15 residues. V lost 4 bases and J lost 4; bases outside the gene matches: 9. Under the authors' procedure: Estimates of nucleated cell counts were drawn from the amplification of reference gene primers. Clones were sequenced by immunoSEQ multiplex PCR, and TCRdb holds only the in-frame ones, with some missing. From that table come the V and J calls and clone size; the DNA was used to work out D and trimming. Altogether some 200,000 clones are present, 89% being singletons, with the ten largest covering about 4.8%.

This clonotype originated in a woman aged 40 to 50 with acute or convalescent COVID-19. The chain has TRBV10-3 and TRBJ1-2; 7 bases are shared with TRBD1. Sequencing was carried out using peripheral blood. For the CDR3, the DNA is TGTGCCATCAGTGCTCTTTCCGGGACAGCCTATGGCTACACCTTC. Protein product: CAISALSGTAYGYTF.